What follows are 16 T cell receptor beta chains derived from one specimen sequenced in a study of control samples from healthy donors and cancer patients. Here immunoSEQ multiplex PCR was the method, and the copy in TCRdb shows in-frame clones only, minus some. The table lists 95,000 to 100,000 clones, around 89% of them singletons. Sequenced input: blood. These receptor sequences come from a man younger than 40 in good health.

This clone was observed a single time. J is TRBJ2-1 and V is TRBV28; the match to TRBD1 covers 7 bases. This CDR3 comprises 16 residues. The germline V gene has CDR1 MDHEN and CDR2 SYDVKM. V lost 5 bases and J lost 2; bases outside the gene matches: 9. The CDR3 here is CASSPVGTATYNEQFF. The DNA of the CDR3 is TGTGCCAGCAGTCCGGTTGGGACAGCGACCTACAATGAGCAGTTCTTC.

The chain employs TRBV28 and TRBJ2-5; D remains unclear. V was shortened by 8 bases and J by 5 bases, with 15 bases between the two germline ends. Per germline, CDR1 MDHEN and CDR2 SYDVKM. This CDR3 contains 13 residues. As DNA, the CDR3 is TGTGCCAGCCGCGGCAGGATGCGGGAGACCCAGTACTTC. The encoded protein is CASRGRMRETQYF.

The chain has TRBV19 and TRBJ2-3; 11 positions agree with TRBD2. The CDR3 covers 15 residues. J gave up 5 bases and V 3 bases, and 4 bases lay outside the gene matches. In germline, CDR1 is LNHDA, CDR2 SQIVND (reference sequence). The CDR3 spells CASSILAGGKDTQYF. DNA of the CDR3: TGTGCCAGTAGTATTTTAGCGGGAGGGAAAGATACGCAGTATTTT.

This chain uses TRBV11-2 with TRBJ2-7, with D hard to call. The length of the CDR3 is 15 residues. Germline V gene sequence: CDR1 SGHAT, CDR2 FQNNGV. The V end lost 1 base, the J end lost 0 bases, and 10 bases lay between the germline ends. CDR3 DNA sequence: TGTGCCAGCAGCTTAGGACCCGACAACTCCTACGAGCAGTACTTC. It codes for CASSLGPDNSYEQYF.

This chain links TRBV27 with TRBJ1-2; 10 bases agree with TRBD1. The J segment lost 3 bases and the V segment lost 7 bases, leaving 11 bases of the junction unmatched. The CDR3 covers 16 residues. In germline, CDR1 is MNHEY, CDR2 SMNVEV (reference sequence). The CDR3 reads CASTYFPTGGDYGYTF. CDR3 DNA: TGTGCCAGCACCTACTTCCCGACAGGGGGCGACTATGGCTACACCTTC.

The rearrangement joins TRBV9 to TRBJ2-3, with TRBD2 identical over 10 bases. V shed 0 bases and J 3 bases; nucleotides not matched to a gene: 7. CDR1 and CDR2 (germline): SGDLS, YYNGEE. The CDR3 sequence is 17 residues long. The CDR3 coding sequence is TGTGCCAGCAGCGTAGAGAGCGGGAGGGCCCTGACAGATACGCAGTATTTT. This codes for CASSVESGRALTDTQYF.

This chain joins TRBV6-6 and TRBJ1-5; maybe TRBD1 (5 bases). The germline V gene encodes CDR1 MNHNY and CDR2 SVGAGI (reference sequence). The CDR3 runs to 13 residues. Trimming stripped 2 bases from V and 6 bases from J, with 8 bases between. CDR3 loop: CASSYARGQPQHF. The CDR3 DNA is TGTGCCAGCAGTTACGCTAGGGGTCAGCCCCAGCATTTT.

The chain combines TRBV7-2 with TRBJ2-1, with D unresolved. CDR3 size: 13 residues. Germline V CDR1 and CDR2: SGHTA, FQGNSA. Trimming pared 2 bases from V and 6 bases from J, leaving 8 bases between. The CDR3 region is CASSLWARNEQFF. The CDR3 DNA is TGTGCCAGCAGCTTATGGGCTCGCAATGAGCAGTTCTTC.

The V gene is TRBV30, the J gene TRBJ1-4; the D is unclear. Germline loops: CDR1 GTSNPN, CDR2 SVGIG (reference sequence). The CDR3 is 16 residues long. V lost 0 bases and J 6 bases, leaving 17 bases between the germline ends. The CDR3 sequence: CAWSVLSGAADEKLFF. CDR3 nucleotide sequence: TGTGCCTGGAGTGTATTGTCGGGAGCCGCGGATGAAAAACTGTTTTTT.

The CDR3 bases are TGTGCCAGCAAGGCAGGAAGCTCCTACAATGAGCAGTTCTTC. Translation: CASKAGSSYNEQFF. The chain links TRBV6-5 to TRBJ2-1; D is unresolved. The CDR3 has 14 amino acids. Germline V gene sequence: CDR1 MNHEY, CDR2 SVGAGI. Trimming took 7 bases from V and 0 from J, leaving 10 bases between them.

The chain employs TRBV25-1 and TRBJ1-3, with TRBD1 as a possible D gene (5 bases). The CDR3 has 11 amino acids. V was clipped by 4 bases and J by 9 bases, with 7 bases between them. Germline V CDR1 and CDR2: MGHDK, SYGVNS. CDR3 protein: CASSVGVTIYF. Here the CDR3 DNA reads TGTGCCAGCAGTGTGGGGGTCACCATATATTTT.

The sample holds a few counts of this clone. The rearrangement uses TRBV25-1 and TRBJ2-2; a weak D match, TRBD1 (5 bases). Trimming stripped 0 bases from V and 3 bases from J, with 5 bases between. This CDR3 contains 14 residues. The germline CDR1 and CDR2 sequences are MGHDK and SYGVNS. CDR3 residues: CASSEYRDTGELFF. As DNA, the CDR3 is TGTGCCAGCAGTGAATACAGGGACACCGGGGAGCTGTTTTTT.

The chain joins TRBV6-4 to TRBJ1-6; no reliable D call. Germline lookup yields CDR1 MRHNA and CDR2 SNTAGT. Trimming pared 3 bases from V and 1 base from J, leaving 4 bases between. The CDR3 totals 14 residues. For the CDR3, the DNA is TGTGCCAGCAGTGAATTTTCCTATAATTCACCCCTCCACTTT. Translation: CASSEFSYNSPLHF.

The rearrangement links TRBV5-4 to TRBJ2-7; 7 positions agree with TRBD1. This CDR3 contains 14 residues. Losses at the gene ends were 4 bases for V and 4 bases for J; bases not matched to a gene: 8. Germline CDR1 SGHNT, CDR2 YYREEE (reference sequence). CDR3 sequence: CASSPWDRTYEQYF. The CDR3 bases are TGTGCCAGCAGCCCCTGGGACAGAACATACGAGCAGTACTTC. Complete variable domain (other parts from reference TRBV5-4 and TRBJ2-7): ETGVTQSPTHLIKTRGQQVTLRCSSQSGHNTVSWYQQALGQGPQFIFQYYREEENGRGNFPPRFSGLQFPNYSSELNVNALELDDSALYLCASSPWDRTYEQYFGPGTRLTVT.

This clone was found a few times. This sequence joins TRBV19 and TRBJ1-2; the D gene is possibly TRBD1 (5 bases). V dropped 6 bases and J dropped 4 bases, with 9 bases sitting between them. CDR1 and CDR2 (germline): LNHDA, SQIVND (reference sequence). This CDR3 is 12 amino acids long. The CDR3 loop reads CASRQDFYGYTF. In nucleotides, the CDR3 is TGTGCCAGTAGACAGGACTTCTATGGCTACACCTTC.

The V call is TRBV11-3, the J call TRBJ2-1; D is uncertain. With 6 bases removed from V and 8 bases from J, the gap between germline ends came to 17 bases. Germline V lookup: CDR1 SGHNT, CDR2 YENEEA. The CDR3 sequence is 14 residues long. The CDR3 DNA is TGTGCCAGCAGTGGTCCCCCCCTCAGCCATGAGCAGTTCTTC. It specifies CASSGPPLSHEQFF.